A selection of T cell receptor beta chains follows, all from one sample in a study of cytomegalovirus exposure and HLA in healthy donors. TCRdb's copy holds only in-frame clones and misses some; the assay was immunoSEQ multiplex PCR. The repertoire consists of about 190,000 clones, with about 87% occurring once and the leading ten covering 1% to 1.5%. The material sequenced was PBMCs. The receptor set was obtained from a man aged 25-40 years in good health and CMV-seronegative. The CDR3 runs from the conserved cysteine through the conserved F or W. A D gene is named only where the DNA matches it firmly. Expanded clones are given a class, and other clones once, few, many or no size at all.

size: .
D: TRBD2
J: TRBJ2-5
V: TRBV7-9
DNA: TGTGCCAGCAGCCCCCCGGTAGATAGCGGGGGGGAGGAGACCCAGTACTTC
CDR3: CASSPPVDSGGEETQYF

size: .
D: TRBD1
J: TRBJ2-5
V: TRBV29-1
DNA: TGCAGCCAAAGGGGGCAGGAGACCCAGTACTTC
CDR3: CSQRGQETQYF

size: .
D: TRBD2
J: TRBJ2-5
V: TRBV29-1
DNA: TGCAGCGTGGCCGGGACTAGCGGGGGGGGCCCAGGGGCCCAGTACTTC
CDR3: CSVAGTSGGGPGAQYF

size: once
D: .
J: TRBJ2-6
V: TRBV28
DNA: TGTGCCAGCAGTTCCCGGGCAGGGACTGGGGCCAACGTCCTGACTTTC
CDR3: CASSSRAGTGANVLTF

size: .
D: TRBD1
J: TRBJ2-7
V: TRBV18
DNA: TGTGCCAGCTCACCCGCATCAACAGGGGGCGAGCAGTACTTC
CDR3: CASSPASTGGEQYF

size: .
D: TRBD1
J: TRBJ2-3
V: TRBV28
DNA: TGTGCCAGCAGACAGGGGGTCACAGATACGCAGTATTTT
CDR3: CASRQGVTDTQYF

size: .
D: .
J: TRBJ2-7
V: TRBV5-1
DNA: TGCGCCAGCAGCCTGGCCGCGGGCAACGAGCAGTACTTC
CDR3: CASSLAAGNEQYF

size: once
D: TRBD1
J: TRBJ2-7
V: TRBV9
DNA: TGTGCCAGCAGCGCAGAAGGGACAGGGGGCGCCTACGAGCAGTACTTC
CDR3: CASSAEGTGGAYEQYF

size: once
D: TRBD1
J: TRBJ1-1
V: TRBV5-8
DNA: TGTGCCAGCAGCGAGGGACAGCGCGTGAGCACTGAAGCTTTCTTT
CDR3: CASSEGQRVSTEAFF

size: few
D: .
J: TRBJ1-3
V: TRBV4-1
DNA: TGCGCCAGCAGCCAAGAACGGGGTGGAGGACAGCGCTCTGGAAACACCATATATTTT
CDR3: CASSQERGGGQRSGNTIYF

size: .
D: TRBD2
J: TRBJ2-5
V: TRBV7-9
DNA: TGTGCCAGCAGCTTAGTTCCTAGCGGGGAACAAGAGACCCAGTACTTC
CDR3: CASSLVPSGEQETQYF

size: .
D: .
J: TRBJ2-3
V: TRBV25-1
DNA: TGTGCCAGCAGTAATCAGGGCAGCACAGATACGCAGTATTTT
CDR3: CASSNQGSTDTQYF

size: .
D: TRBD2
J: TRBJ2-2
V: TRBV10-1
DNA: TGCGCCAGCAGTCCTGTGGGACTAAAGACCGGGGAGCTGTTTTTT
CDR3: CASSPVGLKTGELFF

size: once
D: .
J: TRBJ1-1
V: TRBV5-1
DNA: TGCGCCAGCAGCCCGATCCCAGGGAACACTGAAGCTTTCTTT
CDR3: CASSPIPGNTEAFF

size: .
D: .
J: TRBJ1-1
V: TRBV4-2
DNA: TGTGCCAGCAGCCAAGACCAAGGACAGAACACTGAAGCTTTCTTT
CDR3: CASSQDQGQNTEAFF

size: .
D: .
J: TRBJ2-7
V: TRBV6-6
DNA: TGTGCCAGCAGGACCGACTCCCGCGGGAACGAGCAGTACTTC
CDR3: CASRTDSRGNEQYF

size: once
D: .
J: TRBJ1-6
V: TRBV6-1
DNA: TGTGCCACAGGGAAGGTGGGCTATAATTCACCCCTCCACTTT
CDR3: CATGKVGYNSPLHF

size: .
D: .
J: TRBJ2-2
V: TRBV5-5
DNA: TGTGCCAGCAGCTTGTCCGCGAACACCGGGGAGCTGTTTTTT
CDR3: CASSLSANTGELFF

size: .
D: .
J: TRBJ2-2
V: TRBV5-1
DNA: TGCGCCAGCAGCTTGGGACTAGGAAGGGCCGGGGAGCTGTTTTTT
CDR3: CASSLGLGRAGELFF

size: few
D: TRBD1
J: TRBJ2-3
V: TRBV5-5
DNA: TGTGCCAGCAGCTTGAGACCGGGACAGAAAACAGATACGCAGTATTTT
CDR3: CASSLRPGQKTDTQYF

size: .
D: TRBD1
J: TRBJ2-7
V: TRBV14
DNA: TGTGCCAGCAGCCAAGCAGGGGGCGCTTCCTACGAGCAGTACTTC
CDR3: CASSQAGGASYEQYF

size: .
D: .
J: TRBJ1-2
V: TRBV25-1
DNA: TGTGCCAGCAGTGGACTTCAGGGTGCGACTAACTATGGCTACACCTTC
CDR3: CASSGLQGATNYGYTF

size: .
D: .
J: TRBJ1-6
V: TRBV21-1
DNA: TGTGCCAGCAGCATGGGTGTAAAAGACAGGGCCCTAAATTCACCCCTCCACTTT
CDR3: CASSMGVKDRALNSPLHF

size: .
D: TRBD2
J: TRBJ2-3
V: TRBV7-2
DNA: TGTGCCAGCAGCTTAGGGCGGGGAGGGACAGATACGCAGTATTTT
CDR3: CASSLGRGGTDTQYF

size: once
D: .
J: TRBJ2-7
V: TRBV5-1
DNA: TGCGCCAGCGGAGGGGCCAACAGCTACGAGCAGTACTTC
CDR3: CASGGANSYEQYF

size: .
D: .
J: TRBJ1-5
V: TRBV14
DNA: TGTGCCAGCAGCCCCGGGGGATATAGCAATCAGCCCCAGCATTTT
CDR3: CASSPGGYSNQPQHF

size: .
D: .
J: TRBJ2-7
V: TRBV7-9
DNA: TGTGCCAGCAGCAAAACTAGAAACGAGCAGTACTTC
CDR3: CASSKTRNEQYF